These 26 T cell receptor beta chains originate from one sample sequenced in a study of T cells after yellow fever vaccination. TCRdb reanalysed the 5' RACE reads using MiXCR and keeps one entry per CDR3 protein. The sample comprises 500,000 to 650,000 distinct CDR3 sequences, about 15% of which are singletons, and about 18% rests with the top ten. The sample consisted of PBMCs, taken about 5 days after the first yellow fever vaccination. The source of these receptors is a man aged 18-30 years who received the YFV17D yellow fever vaccine.

V is TRBV20-1 and J is TRBJ2-1, with D possibly being TRBD2 (5 bases). The CDR3 sequence is 14 residues long. V was pared by 3 bases and J by 4 bases, with 13 bases between. Germline V lookup: CDR1 DFQATT, CDR2 SNEGSKA (reference sequence). CDR3 sequence reads: CSARDSLRYNEQFF. The CDR3 coding sequence is TGCAGTGCTAGGGACTCGTTACGATACAATGAGCAGTTCTTC.

This clonotype was detected only a few times. The V gene is TRBV6-2 or TRBV6-3, the J gene TRBJ2-5, with 7 positions matching TRBD1. The CDR3 length is 15 residues. Germline V gene sequence: CDR1 MNHEY, CDR2 SVGEGT. Trimming at V came to 5 bases and at J to 3 bases, leaving 9 bases not matched to a gene. CDR3 nucleotide sequence: TGTGCCAGCAGTCAGAACCGGGACAGTAAAGAGACCCAGTACTTC. Amino acids: CASSQNRDSKETQYF.

This clonotype was seen a handful of times. V usage is TRBV2 and J usage is TRBJ2-3; 7 nucleotides match TRBD1. Per the germline V gene, CDR1 is SNHLY and CDR2 is FYNNEI. V dropped 4 bases and J dropped 4; count of bases not matched to a gene: 11. CDR3 length: 16 amino acids. The DNA for the CDR3 is TGTGCCAGCAGTGGGTCGAAGTTAGACAGGGCAGATACGCAGTATTTT. It codes for CASSGSKLDRADTQYF.

This clonotype was seen a few times. The chain joins TRBV24-1 to TRBJ2-1; 9 nucleotides match TRBD1. The CDR3 extends over 16 amino acids. V was pared by 1 base and J by 8 bases, with 8 bases of the junction left unmatched. Germline V lookup: CDR1 KGHDR, CDR2 SFDVKD. The CDR3 DNA reads as TGTGCCACCAGTGATTTCCGACAGGGGGTGGGCGATGAGCAGTTCTTC. It yields the protein CATSDFRQGVGDEQFF.

CDR3 DNA sequence: TGTGCCAGCAGCTTGTCTCAAGGGGGGTTACGGGAGACCCAGTACTTC. It encodes CASSLSQGGLRETQYF. The V call is TRBV5-4, the J call TRBJ2-5, with D possibly being TRBD1 or TRBD2 (6 bases each). V gave up 1 base and J gave up 5 bases, with 18 bases separating them. The CDR3 has 16 residues. Germline values: CDR1 SGHNT, CDR2 YYREEE (reference sequence).

The gene calls are TRBV29-1 and TRBJ1-1; D perhaps matches TRBD1 (6 bases). The V end lost 4 bases, the J end lost 4 bases, and 13 bases lay between the germline ends. This CDR3 has 13 residues. Germline CDR1 is SQVTM and CDR2 is ANQGSEA. The DNA for the CDR3 is TGCAGCGTTGGGGGGGCGGTAGGCACTGAAGCTTTCTTT. Its translation is CSVGGAVGTEAFF.

The chain recombines TRBV10-3 with TRBJ1-6; possibly TRBD1 for D (6 bases). CDR1 and CDR2 (germline): ENHRY, SYGVKD. This CDR3 is 14 amino acids long. Trimming cost V 3 bases and J 10 bases, with 13 bases left between them. The chain's CDR3 is CAISDAGTRSPLHF. CDR3 nucleotide sequence: TGTGCCATCAGTGACGCCGGGACAAGATCACCCCTCCACTTT.

This clonotype was counted only a few times. The chain links TRBV6-1 to TRBJ1-6; 7 positions match TRBD1. This CDR3 region has 17 residues. V was clipped by 6 bases and J by 2 bases; unmatched bases: 10. The germline V gene encodes CDR1 MNHNS and CDR2 SASEGT. The CDR3 reads CASSLGGTLAYNSPLHF. The DNA for the CDR3 is TGTGCCAGCAGCCTAGGGGGCACGTTGGCCTATAATTCACCCCTCCACTTT.

V usage is TRBV6-2 or TRBV6-3 and J usage is TRBJ2-2, with D hard to call. V was pared by 10 bases and J by 8 bases, with 17 bases between. Germline-derived CDR1 and CDR2 are MNHEY and SVGEGT. The length of the CDR3 is 13 residues. The CDR3 nucleotides read TGTGCCACCGCGCGTCGCTATGGTGGGGAGCTGTTTTTT. This codes for CATARRYGGELFF.

This clonotype has at least ten counts. In DNA, the CDR3 is TGTGCCAGCAGTACCAGGGTTCCCGATCAGCCCCAGCATTTT. Its protein is CASSTRVPDQPQHF. This chain links TRBV27 with TRBJ1-5, with TRBD1 as a possible D gene (5 bases). The germline V and J ends were trimmed by 5 bases and 5 bases, with 13 bases remaining between them. CDR1 and CDR2 from the germline V gene are MNHEY and SMNVEV (reference sequence). There are 14 residues in the CDR3.

The chain recombines TRBV12-3 or TRBV12-4 with TRBJ1-3; 12 positions match TRBD1. The CDR3 consists of 16 residues. V was clipped by 5 bases and J by 3 bases; unmatched bases: 5. The CDR3 DNA reads as TGTGCCAGCAGTCCGGGACAGGGGGCGAATGGAAACACCATATATTTT. Amino acids: CASSPGQGANGNTIYF.

V gene TRBV7-2 combines with J gene TRBJ1-5; 11 bases match TRBD1. V was pared by 4 bases and J by 5 bases, with 4 bases of the junction left unmatched. This CDR3 region has 15 residues. Germline CDR1 is SGHTA and CDR2 is FQGNSA. The CDR3 is CASSSGTGGHQPQHF. The DNA for the CDR3 is TGTGCCAGCAGCTCAGGGACAGGGGGTCATCAGCCCCAGCATTTT.

The table lists this clonotype with a count of one. This could be a read error, since a much larger clone is one nucleotide away. This chain joins TRBV9 and TRBJ2-2; D possibly corresponds to TRBD2 (5 bases). Germline assignment: CDR1 SGDLS and CDR2 YYNGEE. The CDR3 spans 13 residues. V gave up 4 bases and J gave up 6 bases, with 10 bases separating them. The CDR3 here is CASSSTRAGELFF. CDR3 nucleotide sequence: TGTGCCAGCAGCTCCACTAGAGCCGGGGAGCTGTTTTTT.

This clonotype occurred a few times. The rearrangement uses TRBV5-1 and TRBJ2-5; possible D gene TRBD1, 6 bases. CDR3 size: 17 residues. Trimming left V 4 bases short and J 5 bases short, with 24 bases between. Germline loops: CDR1 SGHRS, CDR2 YFSETQ. CDR3 nucleotide sequence: TGCGCCAGCAGCCCTTCGAGAGGGACAAGGGATGAGGAGACCCAGTACTTC. Translating gives CASSPSRGTRDEETQYF.

This clonotype came up a few times. The genes are TRBV5-5 and TRBJ1-5, with D possibly being TRBD1 (5 bases). This CDR3 comprises 13 residues. V lost 0 bases and J 15 bases, leaving 16 bases between the germline ends. Germline CDR1 reads SGHKS; CDR2 reads YYEKEE (reference sequence). The CDR3 bases are TGTGCCAGCAGCTTGGGAGTCCAGGGTTTTTCGCATTTT. This sequence encodes CASSLGVQGFSHF.

This clonotype was seen more than once but under ten times. The chain links TRBV20-1 to TRBJ2-3; 7 bases line up with TRBD2. Germline CDR1 reads DFQATT; CDR2 reads SNEGSKA (reference sequence). The CDR3 is 15 amino acids. The CDR3 DNA reads as TGCAGCGACCGACAAGGCGGGGGTAGCACAGATACGCAGTATTTT. The encoded protein is CSDRQGGGSTDTQYF.

The chain joins TRBV5-6 to TRBJ2-7; no firm D call. V lost 2 bases, J lost 4 bases, and 13 bases lay in between. Germline V gene lookup returns CDR1 SGHDT and CDR2 YYEEEE. The CDR3 covers 14 residues. The CDR3 region has the DNA TGTGCCAGCAGCTTCTGGACGGAGCCTTACGAGCAGTACGTC. Residues: CASSFWTEPYEQYV.

This clonotype was seen more than once but under ten times. The chain recombines TRBV29-1 with TRBJ2-1; no clear D gene. Germline V gives CDR1 SQVTM, CDR2 ANQGSEA. V was shortened by 0 bases and J by 8 bases, with 8 bases between the two germline ends. The CDR3 is made up of 12 amino acids. The CDR3 nucleotides are TGCAGCGTTGAAGAGGATCTCGATGAGCAGTTCTTC. This codes for CSVEEDLDEQFF.

CDR3: CASSQSIGSGETQYF. The CDR3 DNA is TGCGCCAGCAGCCAATCGATAGGGTCTGGAGAGACCCAGTACTTC. The rearrangement uses TRBV4-3 and TRBJ2-5; D gene unclear. V lost 2 bases to trimming and J lost 4 bases, with 14 bases between them. The CDR3 loop spans 15 amino acids. Germline V gives CDR1 LGHNA, CDR2 YSLEER.

In its sample, this clonotype was seen a few times. The genes are TRBV4-3 and TRBJ2-5; 7 nucleotides line up with TRBD2. The CDR3 covers 16 residues. Germline V gives CDR1 LGHNA, CDR2 YSLEER. Trimming cost V 3 bases and J 2 bases; bases outside gene matches: 9. The CDR3 DNA sequence: TGCGCCAGCAGCCAGTCATCCGGGACTACTCAAGAGACCCAGTACTTC. Translating it yields CASSQSSGTTQETQYF.

This clonotype was observed a few times. The J gene is TRBJ2-7, the V gene TRBV12-3 or TRBV12-4; possibly TRBD1 for D (6 bases). The CDR3 contains 13 residues. V was clipped by 6 bases and J by 1 base, with 10 bases between them. The CDR3 loop reads CASSRGASYEQYV. The CDR3 nucleotides are TGTGCCAGCAGCAGGGGAGCGTCCTACGAGCAGTACGTC.

This clonotype was counted a few times. CDR3 nucleotides: TGTGCCAGCAGCCAGAGGAGGATGGCGTGGGAGACCCAGTACTTC. Protein sequence: CASSQRRMAWETQYF. The chain couples TRBV7-2 to TRBJ2-5; D may be TRBD2 (5 bases). The CDR3 consists of 15 residues. Germline V gene lookup returns CDR1 SGHTA and CDR2 FQGNSA. Trimming removed 5 bases from V and 5 bases from J, with 18 bases in between.

This clonotype was detected many times. The gene calls are TRBV7-3 and TRBJ2-5; a possible D gene is TRBD1 (6 bases). This CDR3 comprises 16 residues. With 1 base removed from V and 1 base from J, the gap between germline ends came to 13 bases. Per the germline V gene, CDR1 is SGHTA and CDR2 is FQGTGA. This CDR3 reads CASSLSVGHGQETQYF. DNA for the CDR3: TGTGCCAGCAGCTTAAGTGTGGGACATGGCCAAGAGACCCAGTACTTC.

The chain carries TRBV20-1 and TRBJ2-1, with D tentatively TRBD2 (7 bases). The ends were cut back, 6 bases at V and 7 bases at J, with 16 bases in the middle. Per germline, CDR1 DFQATT and CDR2 SNEGSKA (reference sequence). This CDR3 is built from 13 residues. The CDR3 region has the DNA TGCAGTGCCGGCGGGGGCCTAATAAATGAGCAGTTCTTC. This encodes CSAGGGLINEQFF.

The V call is TRBV18, the J call TRBJ2-6; D gene ambiguous. CDR1 and CDR2 from the germline V gene are KGHSH and LQKENI. Trimming took 3 bases from V and 0 from J, leaving 15 bases between them. The CDR3 extends over 18 amino acids. The CDR3 sequence is CASSPAGPFFSGANVLTF. The CDR3 DNA is TGTGCCAGCTCACCGGCAGGCCCCTTTTTCTCTGGGGCCAACGTCCTGACTTTC. Filled out from reference TRBV18 and TRBJ2-6, the complete variable domain reads NAGVMQNPRHLVRRRGQEARLRCSPMKGHSHVYWYRQLPEEGLKFMVYLQKENIIDESGMPKERFSAEFPKEGPSILRIQQVVRGDSAAYFCASSPAGPFFSGANVLTFGAGSRLTVL.

This clonotype has a handful of counts. In DNA form, the CDR3 reads TGTGCCAGCAGCTACAATCCTGGTCAGCCCCAGCATTTT. It codes for CASSYNPGQPQHF. The chain has TRBV9 and TRBJ1-5; no clear D gene. The CDR3 is 13 amino acids. Per the germline V gene, CDR1 is SGDLS and CDR2 is YYNGEE. V was clipped by 4 bases and J by 6 bases, with 11 bases between them.